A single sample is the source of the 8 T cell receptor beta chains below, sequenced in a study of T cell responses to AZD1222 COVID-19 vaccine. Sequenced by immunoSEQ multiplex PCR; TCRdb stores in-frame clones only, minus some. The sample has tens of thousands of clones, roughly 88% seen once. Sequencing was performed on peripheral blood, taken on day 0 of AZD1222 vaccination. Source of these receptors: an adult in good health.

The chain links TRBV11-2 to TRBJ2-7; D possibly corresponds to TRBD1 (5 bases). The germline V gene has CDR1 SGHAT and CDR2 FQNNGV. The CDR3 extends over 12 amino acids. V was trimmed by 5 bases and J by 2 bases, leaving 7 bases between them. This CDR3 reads CASSGQTYEQYF. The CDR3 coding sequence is TGTGCCAGCAGCGGACAAACCTACGAGCAGTACTTC.

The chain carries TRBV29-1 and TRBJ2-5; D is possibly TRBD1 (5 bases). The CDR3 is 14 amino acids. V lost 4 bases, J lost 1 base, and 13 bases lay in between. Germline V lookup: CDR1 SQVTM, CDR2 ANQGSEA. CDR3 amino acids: CSVVSGALQETQYF. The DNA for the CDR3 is TGCAGCGTTGTATCTGGGGCCCTCCAAGAGACCCAGTACTTC.

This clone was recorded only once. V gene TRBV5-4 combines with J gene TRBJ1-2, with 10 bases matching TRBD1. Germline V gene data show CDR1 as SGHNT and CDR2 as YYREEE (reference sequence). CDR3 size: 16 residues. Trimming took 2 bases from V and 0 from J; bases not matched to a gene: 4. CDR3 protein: CASSFPGTGANYGYTF. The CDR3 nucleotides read TGTGCCAGCAGCTTTCCCGGGACAGGGGCTAACTATGGCTACACCTTC.

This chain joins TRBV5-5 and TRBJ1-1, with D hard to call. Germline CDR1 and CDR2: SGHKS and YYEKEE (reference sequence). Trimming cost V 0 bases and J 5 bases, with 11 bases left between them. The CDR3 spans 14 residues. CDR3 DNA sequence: TGTGCCAGCAGCTTGGGGTGGGTAGGGACTGAAGCTTTCTTT. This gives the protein CASSLGWVGTEAFF.

CDR3 protein: CASSNRQGNQETQYF. In DNA, the CDR3 is TGTGCCAGCAGCAACCGACAGGGGAACCAAGAGACCCAGTACTTC. The chain carries TRBV7-9 and TRBJ2-5, with 8 bases that match TRBD1. J gave up 0 bases and V 5 bases, and 5 bases lay outside the gene matches. This CDR3 has 15 residues. Germline V gives CDR1 SEHNR, CDR2 FQNEAQ (reference sequence).

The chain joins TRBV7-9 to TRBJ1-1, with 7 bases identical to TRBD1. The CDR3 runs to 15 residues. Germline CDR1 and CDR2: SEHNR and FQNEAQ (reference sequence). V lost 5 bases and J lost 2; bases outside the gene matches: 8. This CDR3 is CASSAHGQVNTEAFF. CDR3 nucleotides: TGTGCCAGCAGCGCCCACGGACAGGTAAACACTGAAGCTTTCTTT.

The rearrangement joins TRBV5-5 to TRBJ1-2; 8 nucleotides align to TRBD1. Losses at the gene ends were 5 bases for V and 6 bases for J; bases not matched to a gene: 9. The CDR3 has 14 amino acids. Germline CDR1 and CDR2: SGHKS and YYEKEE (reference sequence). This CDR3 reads CASSTDRGWDGYTF. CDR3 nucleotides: TGTGCCAGCAGTACCGACAGGGGATGGGATGGCTACACCTTC.

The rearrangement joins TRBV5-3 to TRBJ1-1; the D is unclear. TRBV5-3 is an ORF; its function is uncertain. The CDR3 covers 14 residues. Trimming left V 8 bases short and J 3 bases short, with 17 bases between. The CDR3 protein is CARTLGGIDTEAFF. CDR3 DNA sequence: TGTGCCAGGACCTTAGGTGGGATCGACACTGAAGCTTTCTTT.